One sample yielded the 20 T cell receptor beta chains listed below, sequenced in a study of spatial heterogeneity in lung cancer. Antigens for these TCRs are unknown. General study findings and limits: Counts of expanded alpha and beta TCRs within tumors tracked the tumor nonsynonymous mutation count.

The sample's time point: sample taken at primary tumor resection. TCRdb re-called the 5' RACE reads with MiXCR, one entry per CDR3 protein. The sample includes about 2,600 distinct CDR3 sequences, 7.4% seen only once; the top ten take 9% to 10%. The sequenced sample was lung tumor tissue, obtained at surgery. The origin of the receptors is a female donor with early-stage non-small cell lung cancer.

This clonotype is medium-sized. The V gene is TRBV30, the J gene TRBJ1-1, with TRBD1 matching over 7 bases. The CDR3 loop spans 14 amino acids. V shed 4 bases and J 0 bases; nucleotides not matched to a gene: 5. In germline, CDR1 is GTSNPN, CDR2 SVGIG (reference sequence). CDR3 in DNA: TGTGCCTGGAACCTGGGACAGTTGAACACTGAAGCTTTCTTT. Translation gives CAWNLGQLNTEAFF.

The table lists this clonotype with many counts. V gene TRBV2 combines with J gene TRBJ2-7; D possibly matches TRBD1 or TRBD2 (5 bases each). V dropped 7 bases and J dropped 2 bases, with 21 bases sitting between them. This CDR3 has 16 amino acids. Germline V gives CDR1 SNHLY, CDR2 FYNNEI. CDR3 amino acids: CASIVESGPGAYEQYF. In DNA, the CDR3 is TGTGCCAGCATTGTCGAGTCAGGGCCCGGGGCCTACGAGCAGTACTTC. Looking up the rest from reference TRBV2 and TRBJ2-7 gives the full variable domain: EPEVTQTPSHQVTQMGQEVILRCVPISNHLYFYWYRQILGQKVEFLVSFYNNEISEKSEIFDDQFSVERPDGSNFTLKIRSTKLEDSAMYFCASIVESGPGAYEQYFGPGTRLTVT.

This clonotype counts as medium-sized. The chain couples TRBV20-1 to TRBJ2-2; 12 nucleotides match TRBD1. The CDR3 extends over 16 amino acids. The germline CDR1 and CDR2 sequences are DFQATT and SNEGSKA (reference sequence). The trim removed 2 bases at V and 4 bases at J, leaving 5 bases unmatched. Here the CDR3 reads CSARRGTGGATGELFF. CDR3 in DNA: TGCAGTGCTAGAAGGGGGACAGGGGGCGCCACCGGGGAGCTGTTTTTT.

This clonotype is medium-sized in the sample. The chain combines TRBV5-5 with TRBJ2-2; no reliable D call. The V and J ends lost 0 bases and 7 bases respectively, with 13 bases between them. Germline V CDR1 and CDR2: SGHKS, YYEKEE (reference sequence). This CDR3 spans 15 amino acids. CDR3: CASSLDPSPYGELFF. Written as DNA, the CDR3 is TGTGCCAGCAGCTTGGACCCCTCCCCCTACGGGGAGCTGTTTTTT.

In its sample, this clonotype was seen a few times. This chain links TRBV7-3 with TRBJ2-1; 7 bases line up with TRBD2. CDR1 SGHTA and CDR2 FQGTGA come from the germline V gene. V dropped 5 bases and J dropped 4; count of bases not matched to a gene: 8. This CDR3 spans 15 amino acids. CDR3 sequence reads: CASSRSGDAYNEQFF. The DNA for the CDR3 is TGTGCCAGCAGCCGGAGCGGGGACGCGTACAATGAGCAGTTCTTC.

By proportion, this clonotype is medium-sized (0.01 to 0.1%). The chain's CDR3 is CSATALAGSPLHF. CDR3 DNA sequence: TGCAGTGCTACAGCACTTGCGGGCTCACCCCTCCACTTT. This sequence joins TRBV20-1 and TRBJ1-6, with no clear D. The CDR3 runs to 13 residues. V lost 4 bases to trimming and J lost 10 bases, with 14 bases between them. Germline values: CDR1 DFQATT, CDR2 SNEGSKA (reference sequence).

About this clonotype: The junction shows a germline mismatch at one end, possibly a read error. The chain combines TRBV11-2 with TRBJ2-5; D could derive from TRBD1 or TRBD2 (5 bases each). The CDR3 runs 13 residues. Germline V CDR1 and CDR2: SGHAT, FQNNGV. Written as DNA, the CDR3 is TGTGCCAGCAGCTTAGGAGGGGTGTCTCAGAGTGTCTTC. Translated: CASSLGGVSQSVF.

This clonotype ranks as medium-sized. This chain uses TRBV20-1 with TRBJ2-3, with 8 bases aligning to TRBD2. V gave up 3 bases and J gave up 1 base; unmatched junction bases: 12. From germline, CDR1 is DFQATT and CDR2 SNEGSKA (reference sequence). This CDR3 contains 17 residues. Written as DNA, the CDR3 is TGCAGTGCTAGGCGTGTTCGGGGGGGGCTCGGCACAGATACGCAGTATTTT. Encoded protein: CSARRVRGGLGTDTQYF.

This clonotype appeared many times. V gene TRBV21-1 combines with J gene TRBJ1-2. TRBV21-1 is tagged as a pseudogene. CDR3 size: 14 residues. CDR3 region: CASSKGPYKGGYTF. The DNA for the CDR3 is TGTGCCAGCAGCAAGGGGCCCTATAAAGGGGGCTACACCTTC.

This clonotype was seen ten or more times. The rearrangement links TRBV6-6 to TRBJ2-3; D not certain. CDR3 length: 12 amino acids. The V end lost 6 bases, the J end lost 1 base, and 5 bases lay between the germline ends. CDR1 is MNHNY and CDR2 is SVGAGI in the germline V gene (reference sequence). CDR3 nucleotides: TGTGCCAGCAGCCTACGCACAGATACGCAGTATTTT. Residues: CASSLRTDTQYF.

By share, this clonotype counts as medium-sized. Here the CDR3 reads CASSLSRTSGVQETQYF. The CDR3 nucleotides read TGTGCCAGCAGTTTATCGAGGACTAGCGGGGTTCAAGAGACCCAGTACTTC. The chain is built from TRBV28 and TRBJ2-5; 12 bases line up with TRBD2. Germline assignment: CDR1 MDHEN and CDR2 SYDVKM. The trim removed 1 base at V and 2 bases at J, leaving 5 bases unmatched. The CDR3 is 17 residues long.

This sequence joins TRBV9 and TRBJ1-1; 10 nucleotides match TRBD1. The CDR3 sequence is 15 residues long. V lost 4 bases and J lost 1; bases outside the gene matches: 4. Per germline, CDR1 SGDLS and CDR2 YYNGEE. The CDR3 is CASSPGDRGNTEAFF. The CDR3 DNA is TGTGCCAGCAGCCCCGGGGACAGGGGGAACACTGAAGCTTTCTTT.

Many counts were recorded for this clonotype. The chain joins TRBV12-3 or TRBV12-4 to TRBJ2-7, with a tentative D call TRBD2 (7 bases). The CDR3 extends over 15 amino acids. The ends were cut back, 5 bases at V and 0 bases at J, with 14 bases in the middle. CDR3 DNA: TGTGCCAGCAGTAGGGGGGGACTGAGCTCCTACGAGCAGTACTTC. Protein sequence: CASSRGGLSSYEQYF.

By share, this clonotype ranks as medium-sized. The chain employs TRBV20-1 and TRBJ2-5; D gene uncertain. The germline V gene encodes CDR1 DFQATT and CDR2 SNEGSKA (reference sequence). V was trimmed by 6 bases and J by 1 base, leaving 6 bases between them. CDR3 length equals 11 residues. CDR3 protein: CSAPVQETQYF. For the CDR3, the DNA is TGCAGTGCCCCTGTCCAAGAGACCCAGTACTTC.

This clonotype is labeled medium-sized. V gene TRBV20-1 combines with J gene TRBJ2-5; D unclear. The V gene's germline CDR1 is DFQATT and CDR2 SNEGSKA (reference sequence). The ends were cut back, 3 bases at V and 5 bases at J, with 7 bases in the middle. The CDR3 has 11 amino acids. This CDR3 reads CSASSPETQYF. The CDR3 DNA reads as TGCAGTGCTAGTTCTCCGGAGACCCAGTACTTC.

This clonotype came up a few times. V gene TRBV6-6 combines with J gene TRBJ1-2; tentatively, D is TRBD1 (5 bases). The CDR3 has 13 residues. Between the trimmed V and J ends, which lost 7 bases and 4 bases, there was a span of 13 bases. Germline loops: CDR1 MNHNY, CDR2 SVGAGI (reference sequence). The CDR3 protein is CASTRTSPYGYTF. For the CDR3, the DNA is TGTGCCAGCACCAGGACATCTCCCTATGGCTACACCTTC.

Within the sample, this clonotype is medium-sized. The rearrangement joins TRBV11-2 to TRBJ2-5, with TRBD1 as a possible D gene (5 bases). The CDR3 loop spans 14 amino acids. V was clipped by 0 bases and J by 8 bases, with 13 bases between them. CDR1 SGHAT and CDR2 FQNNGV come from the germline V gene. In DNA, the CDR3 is TGTGCCAGCAGCTTAGATCCACTCAGGGTAACCCAGTACTTC. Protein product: CASSLDPLRVTQYF.

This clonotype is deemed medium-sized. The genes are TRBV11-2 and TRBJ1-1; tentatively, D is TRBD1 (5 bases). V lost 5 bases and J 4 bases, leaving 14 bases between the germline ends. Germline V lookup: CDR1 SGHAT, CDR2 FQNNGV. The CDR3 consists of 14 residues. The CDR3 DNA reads TGTGCCAGCAGCCTTGGCGGGGGTAGCACTGAAGCTTTCTTT. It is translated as CASSLGGGSTEAFF.

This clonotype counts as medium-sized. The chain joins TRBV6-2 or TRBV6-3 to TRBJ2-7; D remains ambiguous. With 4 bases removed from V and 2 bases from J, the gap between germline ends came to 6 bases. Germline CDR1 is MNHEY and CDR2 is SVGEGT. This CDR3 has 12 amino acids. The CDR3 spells CASSFVPYEQYF. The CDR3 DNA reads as TGTGCCAGCAGTTTCGTACCCTACGAGCAGTACTTC.

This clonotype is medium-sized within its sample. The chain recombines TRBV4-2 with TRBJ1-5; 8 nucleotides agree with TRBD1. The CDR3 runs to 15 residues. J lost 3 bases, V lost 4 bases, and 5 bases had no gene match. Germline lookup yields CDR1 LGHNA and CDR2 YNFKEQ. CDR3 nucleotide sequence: TGTGCCAGCAGCCGATCGACAGGGGACAATCAGCCCCAGCATTTT. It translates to CASSRSTGDNQPQHF.